A single sample is the source of the 2 T cell receptor beta chains below, sequenced in a study of T cell responses to AZD1222 COVID-19 vaccine (dated by TCRdb to the early 2020s). This specimen's time point label, per the study, means: about 28 days (+/-7) after the second vaccine dose. The library was prepared using the immunoSEQ multiplex PCR assay. TCRdb provides this immuneACCESS table in a form limited to in-frame rearrangements. Some clones are lacking; in checked studies, under half of them reflect an unresolved V gene, and why the rest are absent is not known. The sample profile shows 75,000 to 95,000 clones; less than 85% of them were found once. The top ten hold about 4.5% of the sample. This specimen was peripheral blood, taken 28 days after the second AZD1222 dose. These receptors were collected from an adult who received the AZD1222 COVID-19 vaccine.

The chain carries TRBV6-2 or TRBV6-3 and TRBJ2-7; D possibly corresponds to TRBD1 (5 bases). The CDR3 has 13 amino acids. The germline V gene has CDR1 MNHEY and CDR2 SVGEGT. The germline V and J ends were trimmed by 6 bases and 2 bases, with 11 bases remaining between them. The DNA of the CDR3 is TGTGCCAGCAGCCCAGGGTTTACCTACGAGCAGTACTTC. Protein product: CASSPGFTYEQYF.

The chain employs TRBV18 and TRBJ2-3; the D is unclear. This CDR3 is built from 17 residues. The germline V gene has CDR1 KGHSH and CDR2 LQKENI. The V gene lost 5 bases and the J gene lost 1 base, with 19 bases spanning the gap. CDR3 sequence: CASSTSPTTWGTDTQYF. CDR3 coding DNA: TGTGCCAGCTCAACGAGCCCAACCACCTGGGGCACAGATACGCAGTATTTT.